The sequence of this T cell receptor (beta chain) was determined in a study of blood T cell repertoires in COVID-19. Looking at the study overall: Acute and convalescent COVID-19 samples came from the United States, Italy and Spain. The analysed material was cDNA or gDNA that came from T cells, B-cell-depleted T cells, or PBMCs.

This clone has just a few counts. As processed by the authors: Reference gene primers were amplified, and this amplification served to estimate nucleated cell counts. The repertoire was sequenced with immunoSEQ multiplex PCR; TCRdb's copy has only in-frame clones and lacks some. D and trimming were read from the DNA, whereas the V and J calls and clone size are those reported in that table. This sample yields around 300,000 clones, of which 85% to 90% are seen a single time; approximately 2.9% belongs to the top ten. One Seattle source followed patients from active infection through their disease course. This CDR3 is 19 amino acids long. CDR1 SGHDT and CDR2 YYEEEE come from the germline V gene. The V segment lost 5 bases and the J segment 3 bases; nucleotides outside the gene matches: 11.

The sequence derives from a woman under 40 with COVID-19, enrolled during active disease. The V gene is TRBV5-6, the J gene TRBJ2-1; TRBD2 aligns across 16 bases. Material for sequencing was peripheral blood. The CDR3 DNA follows: TGTGCCAGCAGTCCCCGGGGACTAGCGGGAGGGGACATCTACAATGAGCAGTTCTTC. Translated, it gives CASSPRGLAGGDIYNEQFF.